This TCR beta chain was obtained from a study of T cell responses to AZD1222 COVID-19 vaccine. Note on this clone: Its antigen is currently unknown.

Overall study findings and caveats: CD4 TCRs associated with vaccination spanned spike, dominating at 160-218 and 743-854. The donor cohort was predominantly white British with a female majority, and clonal diversity may have been underestimated.

Trimming took 3 bases from V and 8 from J, leaving 14 bases between them. Germline CDR1 reads SGHTA; CDR2 reads FQGNSA. The CDR3 has 15 residues. Clones were read by immunoSEQ multiplex PCR, and TCRdb kept only the in-frame ones, dropping some. The sample includes under 110,000 clones, about 86% of them seen just once. The sample was peripheral blood, taken on day 0 of AZD1222 vaccination. The V call is TRBV7-2, the J call TRBJ1-6, with D unclear. The receptor's source is an adult in good health. CDR3 in DNA: TGTGCCAGCAGCTTTCGGGGTTCGGGTGATTCACCCCTCCACTTT. Residues: CASSFRGSGDSPLHF.